This T cell receptor (beta chain) was recorded in a study of cytotoxic CD8 clonotypes in ibrutinib-treated CLL. Study-level information: Response samples were taken after a median of approximately 11 months on treatment, range 6 to 36.

Clones were sequenced by immunoSEQ multiplex PCR, and TCRdb holds only the in-frame ones, with some missing. Counted here are hundreds of thousands of clones, around four fifths occurring once; the ten biggest clones make up roughly 7%. The V end lost 1 base, the J end lost 3 bases, and 7 bases lay between the germline ends. Germline CDR1 and CDR2: SGHDN and FVKESK. The CDR3 has 13 amino acids. The chain combines TRBV14 with TRBJ2-7; no firm D call. Sequencing was performed on PBMCs, taken before ibrutinib treatment. The receptor was derived from a human donor with chronic lymphocytic leukemia. CDR3 in amino acids: CASSQVSSYEQYF. The CDR3 DNA follows: TGTGCCAGCAGCCAAGTGTCCAGCTACGAGCAGTACTTC.